The 15 T cell receptor beta chains listed next were all sequenced from one sample in a study of T cell changes during pregnancy in multiple sclerosis. Repertoires were generated with immunoSEQ multiplex PCR, while TCRdb's copy carries only in-frame clones and drops some. The table records 45,000 to 70,000 clones, approximately 90% of them present only once. Sequencing was performed on CD4+ T cells from peripheral blood mononuclear cells, taken after pregnancy. The source is a female donor with multiple sclerosis, enrolled in a pregnancy study.

V usage is TRBV19 and J usage is TRBJ1-3, with D possibly matching TRBD1 (6 bases). The CDR3 is 13 amino acids. The germline V gene has CDR1 LNHDA and CDR2 SQIVND (reference sequence). With 8 bases removed from V and 4 bases from J, the gap between germline ends came to 12 bases. This chain's CDR3 is CASQGQSGNTIYF. The CDR3 DNA reads as TGTGCCAGTCAGGGGCAGTCCGGAAACACCATATATTTT.

The rearrangement joins TRBV6-4 to TRBJ2-3, with a tentative D call TRBD2 (6 bases). The germline gives CDR1 MRHNA, CDR2 SNTAGT. The CDR3 sequence is 13 residues long. V dropped 5 bases and J dropped 5 bases, with 11 bases sitting between them. Written as DNA, the CDR3 is TGTGCCAGCAGTACGGGACTCCGAGATACGCAGTATTTT. Its protein is CASSTGLRDTQYF.

This rearrangement joins TRBV12-5 to TRBJ1-3, with D uncertain. The CDR3 is 16 amino acids. Germline CDR1 and CDR2: LGHNT and FRNRAP. V was clipped by 1 base and J by 4 bases, with 14 bases between them. The CDR3: CASGLGPSGSGNTIYF. In DNA, the CDR3 is TGTGCTAGTGGTTTGGGCCCCTCAGGCTCAGGAAACACCATATATTTT. The full variable domain, in which reference TRBV12-5 and TRBJ1-3 provide the parts outside the CDR3, is DARVTQTPRHKVTEMGQEVTMRCQPILGHNTVFWYRQTMMQGLELLAYFRNRAPLDDSGMPKDRFSAEMPDATLATLKIQPSEPRDSAVYFCASGLGPSGSGNTIYFGEGSWLTVV.

The J gene is TRBJ2-2, the V gene TRBV7-2; possible D gene TRBD2, 6 bases. This CDR3 is 14 amino acids long. The V end was cut by 1 base, the J end by 7 bases, with 10 bases between. Germline-derived CDR1 and CDR2 are SGHTA and FQGNSA. The DNA for the CDR3 is TGTGCCAGCAGCTTAGTGGGGAGGAACGGGGAGCTGTTTTTT. Protein: CASSLVGRNGELFF.

The V and J genes are TRBV25-1 and TRBJ1-1, with D perhaps matching TRBD1 (5 bases). The V end was cut by 8 bases, the J end by 1 base, with 11 bases between. Germline V gene lookup returns CDR1 MGHDK and CDR2 SYGVNS. This CDR3 spans 13 amino acids. The CDR3 DNA reads as TGTGCCAGCCATTCTCAGGGGAACACTGAAGCTTTCTTT. The encoded protein is CASHSQGNTEAFF.

The chain is built from TRBV6-1 and TRBJ1-3, with D possibly TRBD1 on 6 matching bases. The CDR3 consists of 15 residues. CDR1 MNHNS and CDR2 SASEGT come from the germline V gene. V was shortened by 5 bases and J by 3 bases, with 14 bases between the two germline ends. Here the CDR3 reads CASSLTGTHGNTIYF. CDR3 DNA: TGTGCCAGCAGTCTCACAGGGACCCATGGAAACACCATATATTTT.

The chain recombines TRBV18 with TRBJ1-4; 9 nucleotides match TRBD1. Germline-derived CDR1 and CDR2 are KGHSH and LQKENI. J gave up 7 bases and V 4 bases, and 7 bases lay outside the gene matches. The CDR3 length is 15 residues. Written as DNA, the CDR3 is TGTGCCAGCTCACGCACCGGGACAGGGAGTGAAAAACTGTTTTTT. As protein: CASSRTGTGSEKLFF.

This chain links TRBV7-2 with TRBJ1-1; 7 bases are a match to TRBD1. Germline assignment: CDR1 SGHTA and CDR2 FQGNSA. The CDR3 covers 13 residues. Trimming took 5 bases from V and 3 from J; bases not matched to a gene: 3. CDR3 DNA sequence: TGTGCCAGCAGCCCAGGGGGTTACACTGAAGCTTTCTTT. It is translated as CASSPGGYTEAFF.

V and J are TRBV7-8 and TRBJ1-3; TRBD1 is a possible D gene (6 bases). The CDR3 sequence is 16 residues long. Trimming pared 4 bases from V and 4 bases from J, leaving 17 bases between. Germline CDR1 reads SGHVS; CDR2 reads FQNEAQ. For the CDR3, the DNA is TGTGCCAGCAGCTCCCGATGGGGGGGGGCAGGAAACACCATATATTTT. Its translation: CASSSRWGGAGNTIYF.

This clone came up once. The genes are TRBV14 and TRBJ2-5; the match to TRBD1 covers 9 bases. The ends lost 4 bases at V and 7 bases at J; junction bases unmatched: 13. CDR3 length equals 16 residues. Germline CDR1 is SGHDN and CDR2 is FVKESK. The DNA of the CDR3 is TGTGCCAGCAGCCCTCAACCGGGACAGGGACTTTGGACCCAGTACTTC. This sequence encodes CASSPQPGQGLWTQYF.

This chain uses TRBV7-9 with TRBJ1-1; a possible D gene is TRBD1 (6 bases). CDR3 length: 15 residues. With 1 base removed from V and 1 base from J, the gap between germline ends came to 10 bases. CDR1 SEHNR and CDR2 FQNEAQ come from the germline V gene (reference sequence). In DNA form, the CDR3 reads TGTGCCAGCAGCTTAGGCAGGGGTGGGAACACTGAAGCTTTCTTT. Protein sequence: CASSLGRGGNTEAFF.

V and J are TRBV25-1 and TRBJ1-2; D is ambiguous. The germline CDR1 and CDR2 sequences are MGHDK and SYGVNS. The length of the CDR3 is 13 residues. The V and J ends lost 3 bases and 9 bases respectively, with 14 bases between them. The CDR3 DNA follows: TGTGCCAGCAGTGACCCCGTAGCGGGTCGCTACACCTTC. Residues: CASSDPVAGRYTF.

The gene calls are TRBV18 and TRBJ1-5, with TRBD1 as a possible D gene (6 bases). V lost 4 bases to trimming and J lost 1 base, with 8 bases between them. CDR3 length equals 14 residues. Looked up from germline, CDR1 is KGHSH and CDR2 is LQKENI. In DNA, the CDR3 is TGTGCCAGCTCACAACAGGGCAGCAATCAGCCCCAGCATTTT. It translates to CASSQQGSNQPQHF.

The chain is built from TRBV19 and TRBJ1-1; unclear D gene. V was trimmed by 3 bases and J by 2 bases, leaving 4 bases between them. In germline, CDR1 is LNHDA, CDR2 SQIVND (reference sequence). This CDR3 region has 12 residues. The CDR3 here is CASSISNTEAFF. CDR3 DNA sequence: TGTGCCAGTAGTATTAGCAACACTGAAGCTTTCTTT.

There are a few counts of this clone. The rearrangement uses TRBV7-3 and TRBJ1-5; 7 bases align to TRBD1. Per germline, CDR1 SGHTA and CDR2 FQGTGA. J lost 3 bases, V lost 4 bases, and 3 bases had no gene match. The length of the CDR3 is 14 residues. The CDR3: CASSWGQINQPQHF. The DNA for the CDR3 is TGTGCCAGCAGCTGGGGACAGATCAATCAGCCCCAGCATTTT.